The T cell receptor beta chain under discussion was sequenced for a study of monozygotic twins with inflammatory bowel disease. Study results and limitations: Other individuals had fewer clonotypes in common with IBD patients than with healthy twins, especially with disease activity. Among T cells, the various subtypes were not distinguishable.

There are 15 residues in the CDR3. Germline V gene lookup returns CDR1 LGHNA and CDR2 YSLEER. Each UMI, carrying a 6-nucleotide sample barcode, came from template switching. After re-calling the 5' RACE reads, TCRdb lists one entry per CDR3 protein, DNA absent. The specimen's table records over 200,000 distinct CDR3 sequences. Comment on this clonotype: No antigen is known for it.

The rearrangement links TRBV4-3 to TRBJ1-4. The TCR originated in a human donor with ulcerative colitis or Crohn's disease, or a healthy co-twin of an affected twin (not recorded which). Sequences were obtained from blood. The CDR3 here is CASSQGQVANEKLFF.